These 10 T cell receptor beta chains came from one sample sequenced in a study of blood T cell repertoires in COVID-19. The table came from immunoSEQ multiplex PCR; TCRdb's copy has only in-frame clones and leaves some out. The data show fewer than 250,000 clones, roughly 79% seen once. The sample consisted of PBMCs or T cells enriched from blood (not recorded which). These receptor sequences come from a woman in her fifties or sixties with acute COVID-19.

The rearrangement links TRBV6-5 to TRBJ2-1; TRBD1 aligns across 9 bases. CDR3 length: 13 amino acids. V dropped 7 bases and J dropped 9; count of bases not matched to a gene: 7. Germline values: CDR1 MNHEY, CDR2 SVGAGI. The DNA of the CDR3 is TGTGCCAGCACGGAACAGGGGGCCAGTGAGCAGTTCTTC. This codes for CASTEQGASEQFF.

This clone was observed a single time. The CDR3 region is CASSLAYTNYGYTF. CDR3 nucleotides: TGTGCCAGCAGCTTAGCATATACAAACTATGGCTACACCTTC. J is TRBJ1-2 and V is TRBV7-2; D unclear. This CDR3 is built from 14 residues. From germline, CDR1 is SGHTA and CDR2 FQGNSA. V lost 0 bases to trimming and J lost 2 bases, with 7 bases between them.

The genes are TRBV10-3 and TRBJ2-7, with 7 bases identical to TRBD1. This CDR3 region has 13 residues. The V segment lost 4 bases and the J segment 9 bases; nucleotides outside the gene matches: 9. The V gene's germline CDR1 is ENHRY and CDR2 SYGVKD. The CDR3 DNA is TGTGCCATCAGTGGGACAGGAGAGGCCGGGCAGTACTTC. As protein: CAISGTGEAGQYF.

The chain joins TRBV3-1 (or the pseudogene TRBV3-2) to TRBJ2-5; 8 bases fit TRBD1. V lost 4 bases to trimming and J lost 5 bases; unmatched junction nucleotides: 6. The V gene's germline CDR1 is LGHDT and CDR2 YNNKEL (reference sequence). The length of the CDR3 is 14 residues. The CDR3 bases are TGTGCCAGCAGCCCGCTGACAGGGGACGAGACCCAGTACTTC. Translating gives CASSPLTGDETQYF.

The rearrangement uses TRBV5-8 and TRBJ2-7; D might be TRBD1 (5 bases). This CDR3 comprises 14 residues. The germline CDR1 and CDR2 sequences are SGHTS and YDEGEE. V shed 4 bases and J shed 2 bases, with 13 bases lying between them. CDR3 nucleotides: TGTGCCAGCAGCCCATTCCAGGGCCCCTACGAGCAGTACTTC. This encodes CASSPFQGPYEQYF.

V gene TRBV7-6 combines with J gene TRBJ2-3; D is possibly TRBD2 (5 bases). With 1 base removed from V and 2 bases from J, the gap between germline ends came to 7 bases. The CDR3 totals 14 residues. Germline V CDR1 and CDR2: SGHVS, FNYEAQ. This CDR3 reads CASSLGGLTDTQYF. The CDR3, as DNA: TGTGCCAGCAGCTTAGGCGGACTCACAGATACGCAGTATTTT.

This clone was counted a few times. This sequence joins TRBV3-1 (or the pseudogene TRBV3-2) and TRBJ2-5; the D is unclear. This CDR3 is 13 amino acids long. V lost 11 bases and J lost 5, with 18 bases in between. Germline V gives CDR1 LGHDT, CDR2 YNNKEL (reference sequence). The CDR3 DNA sequence: TGTGCCTGCACTCTCTCAGGTGGCGAGACCCAGTACTTC. This translates into CACTLSGGETQYF.

The table lists this clone with a count of one. V gene TRBV11-3 combines with J gene TRBJ2-7, with D possibly TRBD2 on 5 matching bases. V dropped 0 bases and J dropped 7 bases, with 10 bases sitting between them. The CDR3 extends over 13 amino acids. Germline V gives CDR1 SGHNT, CDR2 YENEEA. CDR3 sequence (DNA): TGTGCCAGCAGCTTAGATAGCCGGGGAGAGCAGTACTTC. It translates to CASSLDSRGEQYF.

The genes are TRBV7-9 and TRBJ2-3, with 10 bases identical to TRBD2. This CDR3 region has 18 residues. CDR1 is SEHNR, CDR2 FQNEAQ, per germline (reference sequence). The J segment lost 4 bases and the V segment lost 5 bases, leaving 15 bases of the junction unmatched. The CDR3 loop is CASSDPLLAGDRPDTQYF. The CDR3, as DNA: TGTGCCAGCAGCGACCCGTTGCTAGCGGGGGACAGGCCAGATACGCAGTATTTT.

The V and J genes are TRBV14 and TRBJ2-2, with 12 positions matching TRBD1. Germline loops: CDR1 SGHDN, CDR2 FVKESK. The CDR3 contains 15 residues. Germline trimming cut 4 bases from V and 7 bases from J; bases unmatched to any gene: 4. The CDR3 DNA follows: TGTGCCAGCAGCCGTGGGACAGGGGGCGTCGGGGAGCTGTTTTTT. This codes for CASSRGTGGVGELFF.